Detailed here is one TCR beta chain. The data were obtained in a study of OX40 agonist ivuxolimab in advanced cancers. The CDR3 contains 16 residues. Trimming took 6 bases from V and 6 from J; bases not matched to a gene: 13. Germline V gene lookup returns CDR1 SGHTA and CDR2 FQGNSA. The repertoire was sequenced with immunoSEQ multiplex PCR; TCRdb's copy has only in-frame clones and lacks some. The repertoire holds 72,000 or so clones, with about 85% as singletons. V and J are TRBV7-2 and TRBJ1-5; 8 positions match TRBD1. The TCR sequence derives from an adult with an advanced solid tumor such as melanoma, head and neck, liver or kidney cancer. Sequenced here: CD4+ or CD8+ T cells sorted from blood, sampled in a trial of the OX40 agonist ivuxolimab. The DNA of the CDR3 is TGTGCCAGCAGTTTCACCGGAGGACAGGGCGGTCAGCCCCAGCATTTT. Protein product: CASSFTGGQGGQPQHF.